This T cell receptor (beta chain) was recovered during a study of T cell clones after liver transplantation. About the study: TCRbeta sequencing after a pre-transplant mixed lymphocyte reaction identified graft-donor-reactive clones, later tracked in post-transplant blood. Graft-donor-reactive sequences were compared with third-party-reactive TCRbeta sequences from pre-transplant mixed lymphocyte reactions. Three of eight recipients were HCV-positive; others had non-autoimmune, non-viral indications. Study-level points and caveats: In a couple of subjects, few donor cells limited the measurable donor-reactive repertoire.

The CDR3 spans 17 residues. Germline V gene sequence: CDR1 LNHNV, CDR2 YYDKDF (reference sequence). V was shortened by 7 bases and J by 10 bases, with 28 bases between the two germline ends. A word on this clone: The antigen is unknown.

Assay used: immunoSEQ multiplex PCR; TCRdb lists only in-frame clones, some missing. Of roughly 19,000 clones in the sample, more than 80% were seen once. The gene calls are TRBV15 and TRBJ1-4, with D possibly TRBD1 on 5 matching bases. This receptor was obtained from a human patient who received a liver transplant. The graft donor may account for some of the T cells. Sequencing used CD8+ T cells from blood, obtained 46 months after liver transplant. The CDR3 nucleotides read TGTGCCACCAAGACTACGGAAAGGGGAACAACGGAGGGAAAACTGTTTTTT. This gives the protein CATKTTERGTTEGKLFF.